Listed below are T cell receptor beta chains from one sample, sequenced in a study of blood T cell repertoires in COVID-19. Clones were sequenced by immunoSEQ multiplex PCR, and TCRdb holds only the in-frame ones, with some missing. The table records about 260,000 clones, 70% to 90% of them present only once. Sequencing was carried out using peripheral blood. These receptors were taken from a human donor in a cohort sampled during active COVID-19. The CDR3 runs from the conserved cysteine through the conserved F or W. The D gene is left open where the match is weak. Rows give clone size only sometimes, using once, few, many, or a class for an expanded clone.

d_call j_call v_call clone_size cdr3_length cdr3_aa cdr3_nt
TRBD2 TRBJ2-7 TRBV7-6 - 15 CASSSRLAGVYEQYF TGTGCCAGCAGCAGTAGACTAGCGGGAGTCTACGAGCAGTACTTC
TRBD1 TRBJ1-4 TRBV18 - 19 CASSHTHTGGRRTNEKLFF TGTGCCAGCTCACATACCCACACAGGGGGCAGGAGGACTAATGAAAAACTGTTTTTT
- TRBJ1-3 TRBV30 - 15 CAWSWLRISGNTIYF TGTGCCTGGAGTTGGCTTCGCATCTCTGGAAACACCATATATTTT
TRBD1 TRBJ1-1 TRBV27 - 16 CASSSGQYLIDTEAFF TGTGCCAGCAGTTCGGGACAGTATCTCATAGACACTGAAGCTTTCTTT
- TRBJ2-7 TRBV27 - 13 CASSRPGSYEQYF TGTGCCAGCAGTCGACCGGGATCCTACGAGCAGTACTTC
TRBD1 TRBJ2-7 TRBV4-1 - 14 CASGTGGSDYEQYF TGCGCCAGCGGGACAGGGGGTTCCGATTACGAGCAGTACTTC
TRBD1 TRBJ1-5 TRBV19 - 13 CASRDRGGQPQHF TGTGCCAGTCGAGACAGGGGAGGACAGCCCCAGCATTTT
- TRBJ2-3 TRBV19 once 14 CASSRQGPPDTQYF TGTGCCAGTAGCAGGCAGGGCCCCCCAGATACGCAGTATTTT
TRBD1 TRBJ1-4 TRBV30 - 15 CAWRRPGQYNEKLFF TGTGCCTGGAGGAGACCGGGACAGTATAATGAAAAACTGTTTTTT
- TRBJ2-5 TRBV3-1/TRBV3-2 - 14 CASAGSGGLETQYF TGTGCCAGCGCCGGATCAGGAGGTCTGGAGACCCAGTACTTC
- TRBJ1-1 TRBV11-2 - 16 CASSRNMRGGHTEAFF TGTGCCAGCAGCCGCAATATGAGGGGAGGGCACACTGAAGCTTTCTTT
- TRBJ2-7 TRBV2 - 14 CASTPGLRTYEQYF TGTGCCAGCACGCCGGGACTTAGAACCTACGAGCAGTACTTC
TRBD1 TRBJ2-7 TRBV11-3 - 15 CASSFGTGEGYEQYF TGTGCCAGCAGCTTTGGGACAGGGGAAGGCTACGAGCAGTACTTC
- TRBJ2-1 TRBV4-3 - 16 CASSQDWTVRRYEQFF TGCGCCAGCAGCCAAGATTGGACAGTTCGTAGGTATGAGCAGTTCTTC
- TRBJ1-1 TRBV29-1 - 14 CSVRQAQKHTEAFF TGCAGCGTTAGGCAGGCACAGAAACACACTGAAGCTTTCTTT
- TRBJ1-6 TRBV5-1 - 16 CASSRLVTTYNSPLHF TGCGCCAGCAGCCGTCTAGTTACCACCTATAATTCACCCCTCCACTTT
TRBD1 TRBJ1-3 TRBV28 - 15 CASSKDRVFGNTIYF TGTGCCAGCAGTAAAGACAGGGTCTTTGGAAACACCATATATTTT
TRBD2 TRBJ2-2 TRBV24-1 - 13 CAGGEGNTGELFF TGTGCTGGGGGGGAGGGCAACACCGGGGAGCTGTTTTTT
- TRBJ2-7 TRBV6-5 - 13 CASRLTETYEQYF TGTGCCAGCAGACTGACAGAAACCTACGAGCAGTACTTC
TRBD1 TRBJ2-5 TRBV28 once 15 CASSLVGTGQETQYF TGTGCCAGCAGTTTAGTCGGGACAGGCCAAGAGACCCAGTACTTC
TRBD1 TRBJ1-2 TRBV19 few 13 CASIPTGEDGYTF TGTGCCAGTATCCCCACAGGGGAGGATGGCTACACCTTC
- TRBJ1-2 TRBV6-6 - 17 CASSLPQFGADRYGYTF TGTGCCAGCAGTCTCCCCCAATTTGGGGCCGATCGCTATGGCTACACCTTC
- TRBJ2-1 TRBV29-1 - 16 CSVVRGGLAIYNEQFF TGCAGCGTTGTTCGAGGGGGCCTAGCGATCTACAATGAGCAGTTCTTC
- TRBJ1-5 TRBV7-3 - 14 CASDTVGAKQPQHF TGTGCCAGTGACACAGTGGGGGCGAAACAGCCCCAGCATTTT
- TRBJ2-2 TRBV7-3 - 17 CASGPNYGSGNTGELFF TGTGCCAGCGGCCCCAACTATGGTAGCGGGAACACCGGGGAGCTGTTTTTT
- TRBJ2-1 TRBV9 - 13 CASSAPPYNEQFF TGTGCCAGCAGCGCCCCCCCTTACAATGAGCAGTTCTTC
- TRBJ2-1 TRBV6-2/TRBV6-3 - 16 CASSYFSGGVRNEQFF TGTGCCAGCAGTTACTTCTCGGGGGGCGTAAGGAATGAGCAGTTCTTC
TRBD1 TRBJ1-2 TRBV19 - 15 CASSIRDRIEFGYTF TGTGCCAGTAGTATCCGGGACAGAATAGAATTCGGCTACACCTTC
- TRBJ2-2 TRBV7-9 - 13 CASIYLSTGELFF TGTGCCAGCATCTACTTGAGCACCGGGGAGCTGTTTTTT
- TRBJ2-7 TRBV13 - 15 CASSLALGVRYEQYF TGTGCCAGCAGCTTAGCCCTCGGGGTGCGATACGAGCAGTACTTC
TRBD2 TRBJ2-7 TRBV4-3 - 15 CASSQDWQGGSEQYF TGCGCCAGCAGCCAAGATTGGCAGGGAGGGTCCGAGCAGTACTTC
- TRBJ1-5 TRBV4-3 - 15 CASSHEGEDGQPQHF TGCGCCAGCAGCCACGAAGGCGAGGATGGCCAGCCCCAGCATTTT
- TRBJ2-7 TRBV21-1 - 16 CASSSPGSWARDEQYF TGTGCCAGCAGCTCCCCGGGGTCCTGGGCTAGGGACGAGCAGTACTTC
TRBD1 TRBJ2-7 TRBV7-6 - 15 CASSTTPGTDYEQYF TGTGCCAGCAGCACGACACCCGGGACAGACTACGAGCAGTACTTC
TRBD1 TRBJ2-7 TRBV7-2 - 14 CASSPRTGNYEQYF TGTGCCAGCAGCCCGCGGACAGGGAACTACGAGCAGTACTTC
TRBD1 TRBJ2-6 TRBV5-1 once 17 CASSTGQGSSGANVLTF TGCGCCAGCAGCACCGGACAGGGGAGCTCTGGGGCCAACGTCCTGACTTTC
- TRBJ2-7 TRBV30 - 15 CAWSVLYDSSYEQYF TGTGCCTGGAGTGTACTATATGACAGTTCCTACGAGCAGTACTTC
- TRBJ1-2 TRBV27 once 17 CASSSPIRGGANYGYTF TGTGCCAGCAGTTCCCCCATACGGGGAGGAGCTAACTATGGCTACACCTTC
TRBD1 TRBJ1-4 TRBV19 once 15 CASSRPTGGLEKLFF TGTGCCAGTAGTAGGCCAACAGGGGGCCTTGAAAAACTGTTTTTT
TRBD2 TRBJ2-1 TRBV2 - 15 CASSYGGAGPNEQFF TGTGCCAGCAGTTACGGGGGGGCAGGTCCCAATGAGCAGTTCTTC
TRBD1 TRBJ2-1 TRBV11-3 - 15 CASSFPGQINNEQFF TGTGCCAGCAGTTTCCCGGGACAGATTAACAATGAGCAGTTCTTC